This is a list of T cell receptor beta chains from one sample in a study of blood T cell repertoires in COVID-19. This table comes from immunoSEQ multiplex PCR, and its TCRdb copy is limited to in-frame clones, with some not included. The table has about 61,000 clones, 88% seen once. The specimen was peripheral blood. The receptor set was obtained from a woman aged 45 to 65 with active or convalescent COVID-19. The CDR3 runs from the conserved cysteine through the conserved F or W. Each record gives: V gene, J gene, CDR3 protein.

TRBV11-2	TRBJ1-1	CASSTRTLSRHEAFF
TRBV10-3	TRBJ2-1	CAISDRNHGDNEQFF
TRBV19	TRBJ1-2	CASKAGQGDNYGYTF
TRBV27	TRBJ2-1	CASSLGQGGYNEQFF
TRBV27	TRBJ1-6	CASRPGQLRTNSPLHF
TRBV27	TRBJ2-2	CASKRENTGELFF
TRBV6-4	TRBJ2-2	CASSGTSGNTGELFF
TRBV6-6	TRBJ1-5	CASSPSGTGGIRQPQHF
TRBV6-6	TRBJ1-1	CASLRGGNTEAFF
TRBV4-1	TRBJ1-1	CASSQVPGANTEAFF
TRBV24-1	TRBJ2-1	CATSASNLADEQFF
TRBV7-2	TRBJ2-7	CASSYLNSGSHSYEQYF
TRBV19	TRBJ2-7	CASSPGLGTYEQYF
TRBV5-1	TRBJ1-2	CASNEGGGYTF
TRBV12-3/TRBV12-4	TRBJ2-1	CASSLMRVNEQFF
TRBV2	TRBJ2-5	CASRLAGGPRETQYF
TRBV7-9	TRBJ1-1	CASRQENTEAFF
TRBV7-3	TRBJ2-1	CASSLQGNEQFF
TRBV9	TRBJ1-4	CASSDRDRGPSTNEKLFF
TRBV7-8	TRBJ2-2	CASSRPGELFF
TRBV9	TRBJ2-3	CASSTQREGTDTQYF
TRBV7-9	TRBJ1-6	CASSLNQGNSPLHF
TRBV13	TRBJ2-1	CASSPSGRTWNEQFF
TRBV6-5	TRBJ1-1	CASSYSPRAGLTEAFF
TRBV19	TRBJ2-2	CASTMTGSGELFF